One sample yielded the 28 T cell receptor beta chains listed below, sequenced in a study of blood T cell repertoires in COVID-19. Measured with immunoSEQ multiplex PCR; TCRdb has only the in-frame clones, and not every one. Among some 40,000 clones listed, roughly 84% were seen once. Material for sequencing was peripheral blood. These receptors originate from a human donor in a cohort sampled during active COVID-19.

The rearrangement links TRBV19 to TRBJ1-6; D might be TRBD1 (6 bases). This CDR3 spans 15 amino acids. Per germline, CDR1 LNHDA and CDR2 SQIVND (reference sequence). V dropped 4 bases and J dropped 10 bases, with 17 bases sitting between them. The CDR3 here is CASSTPGAFGSPLHF. Written as DNA, the CDR3 is TGTGCCAGTAGTACCCCAGGGGCCTTTGGGTCACCCCTCCACTTT.

The rearrangement joins TRBV6-5 to TRBJ2-5, with 7 bases lining up with TRBD2. Germline-derived CDR1 and CDR2 are MNHEY and SVGAGI. Trimming at V came to 7 bases and at J to 5 bases, leaving 10 bases not matched to a gene. This CDR3 is built from 14 residues. In DNA, the CDR3 is TGTGCCAGCACTTCCCCGGGGGGAGGGGAGACCCAGTACTTC. This encodes CASTSPGGGETQYF.

V is TRBV9 and J is TRBJ1-4; D may be TRBD1 (6 bases). The CDR3 extends over 15 amino acids. Trimming left V 1 base short and J 3 bases short, with 10 bases between. The germline V gene encodes CDR1 SGDLS and CDR2 YYNGEE. CDR3 loop: CASSVWGGSNEKLFF. CDR3 in DNA: TGTGCCAGCAGCGTATGGGGGGGCTCTAATGAAAAACTGTTTTTT.

V is TRBV12-5 and J is TRBJ2-5, with 9 nucleotides matching TRBD1. The length of the CDR3 is 13 residues. J gave up 4 bases and V 9 bases, and 6 bases lay outside the gene matches. Per germline, CDR1 LGHNT and CDR2 FRNRAP. For the CDR3, the DNA is TGTGCTAGCCACAGGGGGCAGTCAGAGACCCAGTACTTC. Amino acids: CASHRGQSETQYF.

This chain's CDR3 is CASRPRTSGGARDYEQYF. CDR3 in DNA: TGTGCCAGCAGGCCCAGGACTAGCGGGGGGGCCAGGGACTACGAGCAGTACTTC. The V call is TRBV2, the J call TRBJ2-7; the match to TRBD2 covers 15 bases. CDR3 size: 18 residues. Germline assignment: CDR1 SNHLY and CDR2 FYNNEI. The trim removed 6 bases at V and 3 bases at J, leaving 12 bases unmatched. Drawing the rest from reference TRBV2 and TRBJ2-7, the complete variable domain is EPEVTQTPSHQVTQMGQEVILRCVPISNHLYFYWYRQILGQKVEFLVSFYNNEISEKSEIFDDQFSVERPDGSNFTLKIRSTKLEDSAMYFCASRPRTSGGARDYEQYFGPGTRLTVT.

V is TRBV3-1 (or the pseudogene TRBV3-2) and J is TRBJ2-1, with D maybe TRBD2 (6 bases). Germline CDR1 and CDR2: LGHDT and YNNKEL (reference sequence). The CDR3 is 20 amino acids. V was trimmed by 4 bases and J by 8 bases, leaving 33 bases between them. CDR3 residues: CASSPGVLRIVLSSHDEQFF. CDR3 sequence (DNA): TGTGCCAGCAGCCCGGGGGTTCTTAGGATCGTCCTGTCATCTCACGATGAGCAGTTCTTC.

The chain couples TRBV19 to TRBJ2-7, with TRBD1 matching over 9 bases. In germline, CDR1 is LNHDA, CDR2 SQIVND (reference sequence). V was pared by 4 bases and J by 5 bases, with 6 bases of the junction left unmatched. This CDR3 spans 14 amino acids. The CDR3 loop reads CASSRGQGVHEQYF. DNA for the CDR3: TGTGCCAGTAGTAGGGGACAGGGAGTCCACGAGCAGTACTTC.

This chain connects TRBV7-2 to TRBJ1-4; 10 bases align to TRBD1. CDR1 and CDR2 (germline): SGHTA, FQGNSA. The CDR3 runs 15 residues. The V segment lost 4 bases and the J segment 6 bases; nucleotides outside the gene matches: 5. CDR3 residues: CASSSTGTGDEKLFF. CDR3 coding DNA: TGTGCCAGCAGCTCCACCGGGACAGGGGATGAAAAACTGTTTTTT.

This chain connects TRBV7-3 to TRBJ2-1; no firm D call. V gave up 5 bases and J gave up 6 bases, with 17 bases separating them. Germline CDR1 SGHTA, CDR2 FQGTGA. The length of the CDR3 is 15 residues. CDR3 region: CASSPIKAIRNEQFF. The CDR3 coding sequence is TGTGCCAGCAGCCCTATCAAAGCAATACGCAATGAGCAGTTCTTC.

This clone was detected only a few times. The chain carries TRBV5-4 and TRBJ2-2; weak D call: TRBD2 (5 bases). CDR3 size: 13 residues. With 5 bases removed from V and 3 bases from J, the gap between germline ends came to 8 bases. CDR1 and CDR2 (germline): SGHNT, YYREEE (reference sequence). DNA of the CDR3: TGTGCCAGCAGAGGAGGCGACACCGGGGAGCTGTTTTTT. Its protein is CASRGGDTGELFF.

The count of this clone is one. The genes are TRBV19 and TRBJ1-4; weak D call: TRBD1 (5 bases). The germline V and J ends were trimmed by 6 bases and 1 base, with 9 bases remaining between them. Germline CDR1 and CDR2: LNHDA and SQIVND (reference sequence). This CDR3 contains 14 residues. The CDR3 is CASSEDITNEKLFF. The CDR3 DNA is TGTGCCAGTAGCGAGGACATAACTAATGAAAAACTGTTTTTT.

V and J are TRBV4-1 and TRBJ1-2; TRBD1 matches at 9 bases. V lost 5 bases and J lost 2; bases outside the gene matches: 6. CDR1 and CDR2 from the germline V gene are MGHRA and YSYEKL. The CDR3 has 15 amino acids. This CDR3 reads CASSSYGQGNYGYTF. The CDR3, as DNA: TGCGCCAGCAGCTCGTACGGACAGGGGAACTATGGCTACACCTTC.

This clone was counted once. The CDR3 loop reads CASSLGDRGHEQYF. DNA of the CDR3: TGCGCCAGCAGCTTGGGGGACAGGGGCCACGAGCAGTACTTC. The chain joins TRBV5-1 to TRBJ2-7; TRBD1 matches 10 bases. V lost 0 bases and J lost 5; bases outside the gene matches: 2. CDR3 size: 14 residues. CDR1 and CDR2 (germline): SGHRS, YFSETQ.

Worth noting for this clone: The germline gene is not matched at one end of the junction; a read error may be the cause. V usage is TRBV2 and J usage is TRBJ1-2; D ambiguous. CDR1 is SNHLY and CDR2 is FYNNEI in the germline V gene. This CDR3 comprises 12 residues. CDR3 sequence reads: CASRPRLVPGRF. The CDR3 coding sequence is TGTGCCAGCAGGCCCCGATTGGTCCCTGGGAGGTTC.

The rearrangement links TRBV15 to TRBJ1-4; a weak D match, TRBD1 (6 bases). The CDR3 sequence is 14 residues long. CDR1 and CDR2 (germline): LNHNV, YYDKDF (reference sequence). V gave up 3 bases and J gave up 8 bases, with 13 bases separating them. In DNA, the CDR3 is TGTGCCACCAGCAGCGGGGGGCTTGGGGAAAAACTGTTTTTT. As protein: CATSSGGLGEKLFF. Full variable domain (missing parts from reference TRBV15 and TRBJ1-4): DAMVIQNPRYQVTQFGKPVTLSCSQTLNHNVMYWYQQKSSQAPKLLFHYYDKDFNNEADTPDNFQSRRPNTSFCFLDIRSPGLGDTAMYLCATSSGGLGEKLFFGSGTQLSVL.

This clone appeared a few times. The V gene is TRBV6-5, the J gene TRBJ1-4, with 9 bases matching TRBD1. CDR1 and CDR2 (germline): MNHEY, SVGAGI. V shed 6 bases, J shed 6 bases, and the junction held 5 bases outside the gene matches. This CDR3 has 14 amino acids. Here the CDR3 reads CASRSRTGDEKLFF. Here the CDR3 DNA reads TGTGCCAGCAGATCGAGGACAGGGGATGAAAAACTGTTTTTT.

This rearrangement joins TRBV13 to TRBJ2-1; 16 nucleotides align to TRBD2. V lost 1 base to trimming and J lost 5 bases; unmatched junction nucleotides: 5. The CDR3 length is 18 residues. The germline gives CDR1 PRHDT, CDR2 FYEKMQ (reference sequence). The CDR3 loop reads CASSLVTGLAGGDNEQFF. CDR3 coding DNA: TGTGCCAGCAGCTTAGTCACGGGACTAGCGGGGGGGGACAATGAGCAGTTCTTC.

The CDR3 region is CASSEWGYSNQPQHF. CDR3 DNA: TGTGCCAGTAGTGAGTGGGGCTATAGCAATCAGCCCCAGCATTTT. This chain connects TRBV19 to TRBJ1-5; possibly TRBD1 for D (5 bases). Trimming removed 5 bases from V and 0 bases from J, with 11 bases in between. Germline CDR1 reads LNHDA; CDR2 reads SQIVND (reference sequence). The CDR3 has 15 amino acids.

J is TRBJ1-5 and V is TRBV6-5; D uncertain. This CDR3 is 15 amino acids long. Germline V CDR1 and CDR2: MNHEY, SVGAGI. The V end lost 0 bases, the J end lost 0 bases, and 6 bases lay between the germline ends. The CDR3 sequence: CASSYSDSSNQPQHF. The CDR3 nucleotides are TGTGCCAGCAGTTACTCGGACTCTAGCAATCAGCCCCAGCATTTT.

The rearrangement links TRBV6-2 or TRBV6-3 to TRBJ2-3; 9 bases align to TRBD2. The CDR3 covers 16 residues. Per germline, CDR1 MNHEY and CDR2 SVGEGT. Trimming removed 5 bases from V and 4 bases from J; junction bases left unmatched: 10. The CDR3 here is CASSPPHSGGPDTQYF. CDR3 in DNA: TGTGCCAGCAGTCCCCCCCATAGCGGGGGCCCAGATACGCAGTATTTT.

The gene calls are TRBV27 and TRBJ1-5; TRBD1 might be the D (6 bases). Germline lookup yields CDR1 MNHEY and CDR2 SMNVEV (reference sequence). Trimming removed 5 bases from V and 0 bases from J, with 11 bases in between. The CDR3 runs 15 residues. The CDR3 loop reads CASSPDRSSNQPQHF. CDR3 DNA sequence: TGTGCCAGCAGTCCTGACAGGAGTAGCAATCAGCCCCAGCATTTT.

The chain links TRBV6-1 to TRBJ1-1; D remains unclear. Germline lookup yields CDR1 MNHNS and CDR2 SASEGT. V shed 1 base and J shed 1 base, with 7 bases lying between them. The CDR3 sequence is 14 residues long. CDR3 sequence reads: CASSEVAGNTEAFF. Here the CDR3 DNA reads TGTGCCAGCAGTGAAGTTGCGGGGAACACTGAAGCTTTCTTT.

The gene calls are TRBV5-1 and TRBJ2-3, with D possibly matching TRBD2 (7 bases). The CDR3 spans 16 residues. CDR1 is SGHRS and CDR2 is YFSETQ in the germline V gene. The V and J ends lost 4 bases and 6 bases respectively, with 21 bases between them. The CDR3 sequence: CASSDPLAGARDTQYF. The CDR3 region has the DNA TGCGCCAGCAGCGACCCCCTCGCGGGGGCCAGGGATACGCAGTATTTT.

The chain combines TRBV3-1 (or the pseudogene TRBV3-2) with TRBJ2-6; D remains unclear. Germline CDR1 and CDR2: LGHDT and YNNKEL (reference sequence). CDR3 length: 14 residues. Trimming removed 7 bases from V and 1 base from J, with 8 bases in between. The CDR3 loop is CASTTLSGANVLTF. CDR3 sequence (DNA): TGTGCCAGCACCACATTATCTGGGGCCAACGTCCTGACTTTC.

V usage is TRBV5-6 and J usage is TRBJ2-2; D call uncertain. The CDR3 contains 15 residues. Per germline, CDR1 SGHDT and CDR2 YYEEEE. V dropped 4 bases and J dropped 1 base, with 11 bases sitting between them. CDR3 sequence (DNA): TGTGCCAGCAGCCCGTTCTCCAGGAACACCGGGGAGCTGTTTTTT. Translation: CASSPFSRNTGELFF.

The chain links TRBV4-2 to TRBJ2-5; 7 bases are a match to TRBD2. V lost 0 bases, J lost 1 base, and 11 bases stayed unmatched. The CDR3 has 18 amino acids. Per the germline V gene, CDR1 is LGHNA and CDR2 is YNFKEQ. CDR3 DNA: TGTGCCAGCAGCCAAGAACTACAAAGCGGGGCCGCCCAAGAGACCCAGTACTTC. Residues: CASSQELQSGAAQETQYF.

This clone was detected only once. The genes are TRBV4-2 and TRBJ2-2; 7 bases are shared with TRBD1. The germline gives CDR1 LGHNA, CDR2 YNFKEQ. The ends lost 4 bases at V and 0 bases at J; junction bases unmatched: 5. There are 16 residues in the CDR3. The CDR3 region is CASSRTTGSNTGELFF. DNA of the CDR3: TGTGCCAGCAGCCGTACGACAGGGTCGAACACCGGGGAGCTGTTTTTT.

V is TRBV19 and J is TRBJ1-4; no clear D. This CDR3 region has 16 residues. V lost 1 base to trimming and J lost 8 bases, with 17 bases between them. Germline CDR1 is LNHDA and CDR2 is SQIVND (reference sequence). The CDR3 spells CASSIVEGSDVEKLFF. Here the CDR3 DNA reads TGTGCCAGTAGTATAGTCGAGGGATCCGACGTCGAAAAACTGTTTTTT.